The rows below give T cell receptor beta chains drawn from one sample of a study of cytomegalovirus exposure and HLA in healthy donors. The method was immunoSEQ multiplex PCR; TCRdb's version includes in-frame clones alone and lacks a portion of them. This table has about 130,000 clones, about three quarters appearing once. Sequenced: PBMCs. These receptors came from a human donor in good health. Each CDR3 is given with its conserved first and last residue. A D gene is named only where the DNA matches it firmly. Size values are once, few and many counts, or a class for expanded clones, and some rows have none.

J gene | D gene | V gene | clone size | CDR3 protein | CDR3 DNA
TRBJ2-3 | TRBD2 | TRBV7-8 | - | CASSSVLIAGGPDTQYF | TGTGCCAGCAGCTCCGTACTTATAGCGGGGGGGCCGGATACGCAGTATTTT
TRBJ1-2 | - | TRBV5-6 | - | CASSYEGEKGDGYTF | TGTGCCAGCAGCTATGAAGGGGAAAAAGGTGATGGCTACACCTTC
TRBJ2-6 | - | TRBV7-8 | - | CASSLGEEGANVLTF | TGTGCCAGCAGCTTAGGGGAGGAGGGGGCCAACGTCCTGACTTTC
TRBJ1-1 | - | TRBV4-1 | - | CASSQLGQRGNTEAFF | TGCGCCAGCAGCCAACTCGGACAGCGCGGGAACACTGAAGCTTTCTTT
TRBJ2-2 | TRBD1 | TRBV6-1 | - | CASSDRDRGYTGELFF | TGTGCCAGCAGTGACCGGGACAGGGGTTACACCGGGGAGCTGTTTTTT
TRBJ2-7 | TRBD2 | TRBV6-5 | - | CASTPTSPGSYEQYF | TGTGCCAGCACCCCGACTAGCCCCGGCTCCTACGAGCAGTACTTC
TRBJ2-7 | TRBD1 | TRBV18 | - | CASSPGQGSYEQYF | TGTGCCAGCTCCCCGGGACAGGGGTCCTACGAGCAGTACTTC
TRBJ2-1 | TRBD1 | TRBV4-2 | - | CASSLNGQGANEQFF | TGTGCCAGCAGCCTAAACGGACAGGGGGCAAATGAGCAGTTCTTC
TRBJ1-1 | - | TRBV5-4 | - | CASSSQNTEAFF | TGTGCCAGCAGCTCACAGAACACTGAAGCTTTCTTT
TRBJ2-7 | TRBD1 | TRBV7-9 | - | CASSLGQGGEQYF | TGTGCCAGCAGCTTAGGACAGGGCGGAGAGCAGTACTTC
TRBJ1-6 | TRBD1 | TRBV27 | - | CASTDWDRDSPLHF | TGTGCCAGCACAGACTGGGACAGAGATTCACCCCTCCACTTT
TRBJ2-7 | TRBD2 | TRBV28 | - | CASRNQLAGTYEQYF | TGTGCCAGCAGGAACCAACTAGCGGGGACCTACGAGCAGTACTTC
TRBJ2-2 | - | TRBV14 | - | CASSLHILDANTGELFF | TGTGCCAGCAGCCTCCATATACTAGACGCGAACACCGGGGAGCTGTTTTTT
TRBJ1-3 | - | TRBV29-1 | once | CSASGDSGNTIYF | TGCAGCGCTAGCGGAGACTCTGGAAACACCATATATTTT
TRBJ2-5 | - | TRBV7-9 | - | CSSSLGYQETQYF | TGTTCCAGCAGCTTAGGCTATCAAGAGACCCAGTACTTC
TRBJ1-2 | - | TRBV14 | - | CASSAGNTYGYTF | TGTGCCTCGTCGGCAGGAAATACATATGGCTACACCTTC
TRBJ2-7 | TRBD1 | TRBV29-1 | - | CSVRQGAPAEQYF | TGCAGCGTTCGGCAGGGGGCGCCGGCCGAGCAGTACTTC
TRBJ2-4 | - | TRBV9 | - | CASSAPRGEAAKNIQYF | TGTGCCAGCAGCGCCCCTCGCGGAGAGGCGGCCAAAAACATTCAGTACTTC
TRBJ2-1 | - | TRBV9 | - | CASSVGGEGSYNEQFF | TGTGCCAGCAGCGTAGGAGGAGAGGGCTCCTACAATGAGCAGTTCTTC
TRBJ1-1 | - | TRBV6-6 | - | CASSYSRRNTEAFF | TGTGCCAGCAGTTACTCGAGGCGGAACACTGAAGCTTTCTTT
TRBJ2-7 | - | TRBV23-1 | - | CASSQSEGEEQYF | TGCGCCAGCAGTCAATCGGAGGGTGAAGAGCAGTACTTC
TRBJ1-1 | TRBD1 | TRBV7-8 | - | CASSRDREAFF | TGTGCCAGCAGCAGGGACAGGGAAGCTTTCTTT
TRBJ2-2 | TRBD1 | TRBV5-4 | - | CARRTGPTGELFF | TGTGCCAGGCGGACAGGGCCCACCGGGGAGCTGTTTTTT
TRBJ2-7 | TRBD1 | TRBV10-3 | - | CAISVGQDSYEQYF | TGTGCCATCAGTGTAGGACAGGACTCCTACGAGCAGTACTTC
TRBJ2-2 | TRBD2 | TRBV7-7 | - | CASSRTSTNTGELFF | TGTGCTAGCAGCAGGACTAGCACGAACACCGGGGAGCTGTTTTTT
TRBJ2-2 | - | TRBV7-2 | - | CASSESQNTGELFF | TGTGCCAGCAGCGAGAGCCAGAACACCGGGGAGCTGTTTTTT
TRBJ2-7 | TRBD1 | TRBV19 | - | CASSQGQYLSYEQYF | TGTGCCAGTAGCCAGGGACAGTACCTTTCCTACGAGCAGTACTTC
TRBJ2-1 | - | TRBV20-1 | - | CSAPVQFF | TGCAGTGCTCCCGTGCAGTTCTTC
TRBJ2-7 | - | TRBV27 | - | CASSTTGTLSYEQYF | TGTGCCAGCAGTACAACCGGGACACTATCTTACGAGCAGTACTTC
TRBJ2-3 | - | TRBV27 | - | CASSLYQHTDTQYF | TGTGCCAGCAGTTTGTACCAACACACAGATACGCAGTATTTT
TRBJ2-2 | TRBD2 | TRBV6-1 | - | CASSDASGGARTGELFF | TGTGCCAGCAGTGATGCTAGCGGGGGGGCTCGTACCGGGGAGCTGTTTTTT
TRBJ1-5 | - | TRBV27 | - | CASSLITGDQPQHF | TGTGCCAGCAGTTTAATTACAGGCGATCAGCCCCAGCATTTT
TRBJ2-3 | TRBD2 | TRBV6-5 | once | CASSYLAGDIDTQYF | TGTGCCAGCAGTTACTTAGCGGGGGATATAGATACGCAGTATTTT
TRBJ2-1 | TRBD2 | TRBV5-8 | - | CASSSGTSGVLNEQFF | TGTGCCAGCAGCTCTGGGACTAGCGGGGTTCTCAATGAGCAGTTCTTC
TRBJ2-3 | TRBD2 | TRBV25-1 | - | CASSEWNGGVADTQYF | TGTGCCAGCAGTGAATGGAACGGGGGGGTGGCAGATACGCAGTATTTT